A single sample is the source of the 15 T cell receptor beta chains below, sequenced in a study of shared clonotypes between healthy human individuals. TCRdb's copy holds only in-frame clones and misses some; the assay was immunoSEQ multiplex PCR. The sample lists 550,000 to 700,000 clones, more than 70% occurring once. The sequencing input was memory CD4+ T cells sorted from blood. Subset meaning: CD45RA-negative fraction. The source of these receptors is a woman under 40 in good health.

The CDR3 DNA follows: TGCGCCAGCAGCTTGGGTTGGGGTCAGGTGGCGAATGAAAAACTGTTTTTT. This codes for CASSLGWGQVANEKLFF. This chain links TRBV5-1 with TRBJ1-4; no reliable D call. Germline V lookup: CDR1 SGHRS, CDR2 YFSETQ. The ends were cut back, 0 bases at V and 5 bases at J, with 17 bases in the middle. The CDR3 sequence is 17 residues long. The variable domain in full, completed from reference TRBV5-1 and TRBJ1-4, reads KAGVTQTPRYLIKTRGQQVTLSCSPISGHRSVSWYQQTPGQGLQFLFEYFSETQRNKGNFPGRFSGRQFSNSRSEMNVSTLELGDSALYLCASSLGWGQVANEKLFFGSGTQLSVL.

The V gene is TRBV2, the J gene TRBJ1-4; 7 bases align to TRBD1. V lost 4 bases, J lost 6 bases, and 11 bases stayed unmatched. CDR3 size: 16 residues. In germline, CDR1 is SNHLY, CDR2 FYNNEI. The CDR3 reads CASSVANSGGHEKLFF. CDR3 nucleotide sequence: TGTGCCAGCAGTGTGGCTAATTCAGGGGGGCATGAAAAACTGTTTTTT.

The rearrangement uses TRBV29-1 and TRBJ2-7; weak D call: TRBD2 (6 bases). Trimming shortened V by 5 bases and J by 0 bases, and 11 bases separated the two germline ends. Germline CDR1 and CDR2: SQVTM and ANQGSEA. This CDR3 has 13 residues. CDR3 DNA: TGCAGCGTTCCGGGAGCGAGCTCCTACGAGCAGTACTTC. As protein: CSVPGASSYEQYF.

V gene TRBV5-4 combines with J gene TRBJ2-1, with 7 nucleotides matching TRBD1. The V gene end was trimmed by 0 bases and the J gene end by 0 bases; junction bases not matched to a gene: 3. This CDR3 has 16 amino acids. Per the germline V gene, CDR1 is SGHNT and CDR2 is YYREEE (reference sequence). In nucleotides, the CDR3 is TGTGCCAGCAGCTTGGGAGGACAGGACTCCTACAATGAGCAGTTCTTC. Protein: CASSLGGQDSYNEQFF. Filled out from reference TRBV5-4 and TRBJ2-1, the complete variable domain reads ETGVTQSPTHLIKTRGQQVTLRCSSQSGHNTVSWYQQALGQGPQFIFQYYREEENGRGNFPPRFSGLQFPNYSSELNVNALELDDSALYLCASSLGGQDSYNEQFFGPGTRLTVL.

A note on this clone: The sample has other DNA sequences that encode this CDR3 too. The chain is built from TRBV5-1 and TRBJ1-1; D not resolved. CDR3 length: 14 amino acids. The V gene lost 0 bases and the J gene lost 3 bases, with 9 bases spanning the gap. The V gene's germline CDR1 is SGHRS and CDR2 YFSETQ. The CDR3 region has the DNA TGCGCCAGCAGCTTGGTGGGCGGAGACACTGAAGCTTTCTTT. It is translated as CASSLVGGDTEAFF.

The chain has TRBV2 and TRBJ2-5; TRBD1 agrees at 8 bases. Germline assignment: CDR1 SNHLY and CDR2 FYNNEI. The CDR3 contains 14 residues. With 7 bases clipped from V and 5 bases from J, the junction kept 9 bases outside the gene matches. This CDR3 is CASTGRGRAETQYF. DNA of the CDR3: TGTGCCAGCACGGGCAGGGGGCGCGCTGAGACCCAGTACTTC. Combining the CDR3 with reference TRBV2 and TRBJ2-5 gives the whole variable domain EPEVTQTPSHQVTQMGQEVILRCVPISNHLYFYWYRQILGQKVEFLVSFYNNEISEKSEIFDDQFSVERPDGSNFTLKIRSTKLEDSAMYFCASTGRGRAETQYFGPGTRLLVL.

This clone was recorded at least ten times. The chain links TRBV6-6 to TRBJ2-2; D perhaps matches TRBD2 (6 bases). The germline V gene encodes CDR1 MNHNY and CDR2 SVGAGI (reference sequence). Trimming left V 2 bases short and J 8 bases short, with 12 bases between. This CDR3 comprises 14 residues. The CDR3 region has the DNA TGTGCCAGCAGTTACGGCGGGACTCCGGGGGAGCTGTTTTTT. Translated, it gives CASSYGGTPGELFF.

This chain uses TRBV5-4 with TRBJ1-2; D is undetermined. Trimming took off 0 bases at V and 7 bases at J, with 7 bases between the two ends. This CDR3 is 12 amino acids long. From germline, CDR1 is SGHNT and CDR2 YYREEE (reference sequence). The DNA of the CDR3 is TGTGCCAGCAGCTTGGCCGTAGGTGGCTACACCTTC. This codes for CASSLAVGGYTF. Variable domain in full (rest from reference TRBV5-4 and TRBJ1-2): ETGVTQSPTHLIKTRGQQVTLRCSSQSGHNTVSWYQQALGQGPQFIFQYYREEENGRGNFPPRFSGLQFPNYSSELNVNALELDDSALYLCASSLAVGGYTFGSGTRLTVV.

The chain recombines TRBV6-1 with TRBJ2-5, with 7 bases that match TRBD2. Germline lookup yields CDR1 MNHNS and CDR2 SASEGT. This CDR3 is 18 amino acids long. Trimming at V came to 2 bases and at J to 1 base, leaving 13 bases not matched to a gene. In nucleotides, the CDR3 is TGTGCCAGCAGTGAATTAAAGGGCCGGCGGGAGTCCCAAGAGACCCAGTACTTC. The encoded protein is CASSELKGRRESQETQYF.

The chain couples TRBV28 to TRBJ2-5; D uncertain. Germline V gene sequence: CDR1 MDHEN, CDR2 SYDVKM. This CDR3 spans 14 amino acids. V lost 3 bases and J lost 2, with 10 bases in between. The CDR3 nucleotides are TGTGCCAGCAGTTTGAGTGGATCTCAAGAGACCCAGTACTTC. It yields the protein CASSLSGSQETQYF.

The chain employs TRBV12-1 and TRBJ2-7; the DNA was not used to check the table's D call, TRBD2. TRBV12-1 is a listed pseudogene. This CDR3 comprises 15 residues. The CDR3 DNA reads as TGTGCCAGCAGCTTTGCTCGGTGGGGGGTCCACGAGCAGTACTTC. This sequence encodes CASSFARWGVHEQYF.

The rearrangement joins TRBV18 to TRBJ2-3; 8 bases fit TRBD2. This CDR3 has 16 amino acids. V shed 0 bases, J shed 6 bases, and the junction held 8 bases outside the gene matches. Germline V lookup: CDR1 KGHSH, CDR2 LQKENI. CDR3 DNA sequence: TGTGCCAGCTCACCACCAGCTAGGCCGGGAGGGGATACGCAGTATTTT. This gives the protein CASSPPARPGGDTQYF.

The genes are TRBV7-9 and TRBJ2-1, with D uncertain. Between the trimmed V and J ends, which lost 2 bases and 8 bases, there was a span of 13 bases. The CDR3 contains 14 residues. CDR1 and CDR2 from the germline V gene are SEHNR and FQNEAQ (reference sequence). The CDR3 DNA reads as TGTGCCAGCAGCTTATTAGGTATCCAGGATGAGCAGTTCTTC. This codes for CASSLLGIQDEQFF.

CDR3 amino acids: CATSSQSGRGRNQPQHF. The CDR3 DNA reads TGTGCCACCAGCAGCCAATCCGGCAGGGGGCGGAATCAGCCCCAGCATTTT. This chain links TRBV15 with TRBJ1-5, with 8 bases lining up with TRBD1. The CDR3 is made up of 17 amino acids. V lost 3 bases and J lost 4; bases outside the gene matches: 11. Germline assignment: CDR1 LNHNV and CDR2 YYDKDF (reference sequence).

This clone was recorded only once. The CDR3 protein is CASSTSPDQPQHF. The CDR3 DNA is TGTGCCAGCAGTACCAGCCCAGATCAGCCCCAGCATTTT. The V call is TRBV6-1, the J call TRBJ1-5; D is uncertain. V gave up 5 bases and J gave up 5 bases, with 10 bases separating them. The CDR3 extends over 13 amino acids. Germline V gene lookup returns CDR1 MNHNS and CDR2 SASEGT.